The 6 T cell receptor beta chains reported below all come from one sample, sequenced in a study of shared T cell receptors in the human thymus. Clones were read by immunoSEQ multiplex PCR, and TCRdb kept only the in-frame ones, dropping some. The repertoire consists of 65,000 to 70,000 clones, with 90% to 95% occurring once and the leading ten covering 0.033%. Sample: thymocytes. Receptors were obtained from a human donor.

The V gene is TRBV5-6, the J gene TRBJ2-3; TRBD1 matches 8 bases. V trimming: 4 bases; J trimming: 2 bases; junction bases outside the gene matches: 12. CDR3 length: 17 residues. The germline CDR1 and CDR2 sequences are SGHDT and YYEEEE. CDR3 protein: CASSKTFGQGLTDTQYF. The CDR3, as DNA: TGTGCCAGCAGCAAGACCTTCGGACAGGGTCTCACAGATACGCAGTATTTT. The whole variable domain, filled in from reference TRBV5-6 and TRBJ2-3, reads DAGVTQSPTHLIKTRGQQVTLRCSPKSGHDTVSWYQQALGQGPQFIFQYYEEEERQRGNFPDRFSGHQFPNYSSELNVNALLLGDSALYLCASSKTFGQGLTDTQYFGPGTRLTVL.

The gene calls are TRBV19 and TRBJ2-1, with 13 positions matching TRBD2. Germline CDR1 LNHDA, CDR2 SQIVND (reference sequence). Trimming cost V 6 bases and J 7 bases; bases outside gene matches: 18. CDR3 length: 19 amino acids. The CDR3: CASSPIGSGTSGEPNEQFF. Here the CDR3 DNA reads TGTGCCAGTAGCCCCATCGGTTCGGGGACTAGCGGGGAGCCTAATGAGCAGTTCTTC.

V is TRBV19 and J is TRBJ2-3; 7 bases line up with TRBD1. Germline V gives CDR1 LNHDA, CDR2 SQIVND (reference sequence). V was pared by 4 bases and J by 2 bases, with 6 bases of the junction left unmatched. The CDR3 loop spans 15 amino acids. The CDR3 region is CASSNGTAFTDTQYF. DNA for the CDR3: TGTGCCAGTAGTAACGGGACAGCCTTCACAGATACGCAGTATTTT.

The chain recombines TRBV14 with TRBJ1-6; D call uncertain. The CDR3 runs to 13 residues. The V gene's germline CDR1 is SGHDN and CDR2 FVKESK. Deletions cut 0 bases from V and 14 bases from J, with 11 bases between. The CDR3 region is CASSQDTGRALHF. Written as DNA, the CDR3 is TGTGCCAGCAGCCAAGATACCGGCCGAGCCCTCCACTTT.

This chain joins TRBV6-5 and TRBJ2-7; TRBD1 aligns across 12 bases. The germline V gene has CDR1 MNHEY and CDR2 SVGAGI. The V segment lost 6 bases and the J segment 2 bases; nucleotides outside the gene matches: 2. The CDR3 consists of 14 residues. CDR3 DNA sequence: TGTGCCAGCAGGGGGACAGGGGGCGCCTACGAGCAGTACTTC. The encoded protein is CASRGTGGAYEQYF.

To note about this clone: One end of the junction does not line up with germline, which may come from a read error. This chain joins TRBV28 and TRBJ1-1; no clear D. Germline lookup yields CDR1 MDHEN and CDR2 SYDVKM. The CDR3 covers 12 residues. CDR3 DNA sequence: TGTGCCAGCAGCAAGGACCCACCTGAGGCTTTCTTT. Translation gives CASSKDPPEAFF.